The 10 T cell receptor beta chains listed next were all sequenced from one sample in a study of CD8+ T cells in alopecia areata. Extraction of RNA preceded its reverse transcription into cDNA, which served as the sequencing template. Profiling relied on immunoSEQ multiplex PCR, and the TCRdb table lists in-frame clones only, not all of them. Of some 110,000 clones in the sample, about 60% were seen once. The sequenced sample was CD4+ T cells sorted from blood. The receptors come from a human donor in good health.

With regard to this clone: One junction end does not reproduce the germline sequence, and a read error may be involved. The chain has TRBV2 and TRBJ2-5, with 8 bases matching TRBD2. There are 12 residues in the CDR3. CDR1 SNHLY and CDR2 FYNNEI come from the germline V gene. CDR3 sequence: CASRTGLEAQYF. As DNA, the CDR3 is TGTGCCAGCCGGACGGGACTAGAGGCCCAGTACTTC.

In nucleotides, the CDR3 is TGTGCCACCAGCAGACCAGGGAGCTATGGCTACACCTTC. It translates to CATSRPGSYGYTF. The chain links TRBV15 to TRBJ1-2; a possible D gene is TRBD1 (5 bases). The V end lost 2 bases, the J end lost 4 bases, and 8 bases lay between the germline ends. CDR3 length: 13 amino acids. CDR1 is LNHNV, CDR2 YYDKDF, per germline (reference sequence).

The rearrangement uses TRBV7-8 and TRBJ1-6, with D hard to call. The V gene's germline CDR1 is SGHVS and CDR2 FQNEAQ. The germline V and J ends were trimmed by 3 bases and 3 bases, with 6 bases remaining between them. CDR3 length: 14 residues. The CDR3 is CASSLTDYNSPLHF. CDR3 sequence (DNA): TGTGCCAGCAGCTTGACGGACTATAATTCACCCCTCCACTTT.

The chain joins TRBV7-5 to TRBJ1-2. TRBV7-5 is described as a pseudogene. The CDR3 has 8 residues. The CDR3 loop reads CVKVGYTF. As DNA, the CDR3 is TGTGTCAAAGTTGGCTACACCTTC.

The chain recombines TRBV29-1 with TRBJ1-2, with a weak D call TRBD1 (5 bases). The CDR3 spans 12 residues. Trimming shortened V by 0 bases and J by 4 bases, and 6 bases separated the two germline ends. Germline values: CDR1 SQVTM, CDR2 ANQGSEA. The CDR3 DNA is TGCAGCGTTGAAGAGGGGGTCTATGGCTACACCTTC. Encoded protein: CSVEEGVYGYTF.

The V call is TRBV5-6, the J call TRBJ2-7; D remains ambiguous. CDR3 length: 16 residues. V gave up 4 bases and J gave up 0 bases, with 17 bases separating them. CDR1 is SGHDT and CDR2 is YYEEEE in the germline V gene. The CDR3 DNA sequence: TGTGCCAGCAGCCGATCAAAAGGACGGACCTCCTACGAGCAGTACTTC. Encoded protein: CASSRSKGRTSYEQYF.

The CDR3 DNA is TGTGCCAGCAGCTTGGAAGCGGTGGGGTCTGGAAACACCATATATTTT. Its protein product is CASSLEAVGSGNTIYF. J is TRBJ1-3 and V is TRBV5-6; D not certain. The V and J ends lost 0 bases and 1 base respectively, with 11 bases between them. The length of the CDR3 is 16 residues. Germline CDR1 and CDR2: SGHDT and YYEEEE.

J is TRBJ2-3 and V is TRBV29-1; no clear D gene. CDR3 length equals 13 residues. V lost 7 bases, J lost 0 bases, and 11 bases lay in between. Germline CDR1 and CDR2: SQVTM and ANQGSEA. CDR3 nucleotides: TGCAGCGCTAGGACCTCTAGCACAGATACGCAGTATTTT. Encoded protein: CSARTSSTDTQYF.

This clone was detected a few times. This chain connects TRBV30 to TRBJ1-5; D may be TRBD1 (5 bases). The CDR3 loop spans 13 amino acids. The germline CDR1 and CDR2 sequences are GTSNPN and SVGIG (reference sequence). The V and J ends lost 1 base and 6 bases respectively, with 10 bases between them. The CDR3 nucleotides are TGTGCCTGGAGTGGCGGGGGGGGTCAGCCCCAGCATTTT. Its translation is CAWSGGGGQPQHF. Complete variable domain (other parts from reference TRBV30 and TRBJ1-5): SQTIHQWPATLVQPVGSPLSLECTVEGTSNPNLYWYRQAAGRGLQLLFYSVGIGQISSEVPQNLSASRPQDRQFILSSKKLLLSDSGFYLCAWSGGGGQPQHFGDGTRLSIL.

The chain combines TRBV29-1 with TRBJ2-3; 7 nucleotides match TRBD2. The trim removed 7 bases at V and 6 bases at J, leaving 13 bases unmatched. CDR3 length: 14 amino acids. Germline CDR1 SQVTM, CDR2 ANQGSEA. The CDR3: CSGGASGGKDTQYF. The CDR3 bases are TGCAGCGGCGGGGCTAGCGGAGGCAAGGATACGCAGTATTTT.